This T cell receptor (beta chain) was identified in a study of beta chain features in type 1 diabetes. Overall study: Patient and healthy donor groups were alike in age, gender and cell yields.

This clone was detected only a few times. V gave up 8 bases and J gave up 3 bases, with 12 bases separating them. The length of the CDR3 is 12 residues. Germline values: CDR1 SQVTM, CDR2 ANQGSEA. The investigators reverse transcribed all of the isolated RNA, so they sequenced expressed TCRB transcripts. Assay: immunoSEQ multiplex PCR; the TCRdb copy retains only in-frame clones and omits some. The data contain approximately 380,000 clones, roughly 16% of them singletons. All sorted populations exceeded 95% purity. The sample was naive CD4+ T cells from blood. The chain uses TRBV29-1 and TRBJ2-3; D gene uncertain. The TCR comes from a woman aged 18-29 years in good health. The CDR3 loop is CSFSWSTDTQYF. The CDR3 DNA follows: TGCAGCTTTAGTTGGTCGACAGATACGCAGTATTTT.